Following are 8 T cell receptor beta chains from one sample sequenced in a study of untreated major depressive disorder. Measured with immunoSEQ multiplex PCR; TCRdb has only the in-frame clones, and not every one. Of 15,000 to 20,000 clones in the sample, about 85% were seen once. Input material: CD4+ T cells from PBMCs. All receptors derive from a woman in her twenties or thirties in good health.

The CDR3 DNA is TGTGCCAGTAGTATGGGTACAGGGGGACTGGGCTACACCTTC. Translating gives CASSMGTGGLGYTF. The chain has TRBV19 and TRBJ1-2; 8 positions agree with TRBD1. This CDR3 has 14 residues. V trimming: 3 bases; J trimming: 8 bases; junction bases outside the gene matches: 8. CDR1 is LNHDA and CDR2 is SQIVND in the germline V gene (reference sequence).

V and J are TRBV13 and TRBJ2-1, with 7 bases lining up with TRBD2. Germline CDR1 and CDR2: PRHDT and FYEKMQ (reference sequence). Trimming took 2 bases from V and 7 from J; bases not matched to a gene: 5. This CDR3 spans 14 amino acids. The CDR3 nucleotides read TGTGCCAGCAGCTTAACCGGGAGGCCGAATGAGCAGTTCTTC. As protein: CASSLTGRPNEQFF.

The genes are TRBV28 and TRBJ2-6; D gene unclear. V lost 4 bases and J 0 bases, leaving 10 bases between the germline ends. The CDR3 has 16 residues. Per germline, CDR1 MDHEN and CDR2 SYDVKM. The CDR3 protein is CASSSLDLSGANVLTF. CDR3 nucleotide sequence: TGTGCCAGCAGTTCCCTAGACCTCTCTGGGGCCAACGTCCTGACTTTC.

The chain links TRBV10-3 to TRBJ2-1; 10 bases align to TRBD1. The germline V gene has CDR1 ENHRY and CDR2 SYGVKD. J lost 4 bases, V lost 6 bases, and 3 bases had no gene match. CDR3 length equals 14 residues. CDR3 residues: CAIRTGGSYNEQFF. The CDR3 nucleotides are TGTGCCATCAGGACAGGGGGCTCATACAATGAGCAGTTCTTC.

The table lists this clone with a count of one. V gene TRBV7-2 combines with J gene TRBJ1-1; D possibly corresponds to TRBD1 (5 bases). The germline CDR1 and CDR2 sequences are SGHTA and FQGNSA. This CDR3 spans 15 amino acids. V was pared by 2 bases and J by 1 base, with 11 bases between. The CDR3 nucleotides read TGTGCCAGCAGCTTATTGGGCAGGGCGAACACTGAAGCTTTCTTT. Translation: CASSLLGRANTEAFF. Filled out from reference TRBV7-2 and TRBJ1-1, the complete variable domain reads GAGVSQSPSNKVTEKGKDVELRCDPISGHTALYWYRQSLGQGLEFLIYFQGNSAPDKSGLPSDRFSAERTGGSVSTLTIQRTQQEDSAVYLCASSLLGRANTEAFFGQGTRLTVV.

The J gene is TRBJ2-7, the V gene TRBV18, with TRBD2 matching 9 bases. The germline V gene encodes CDR1 KGHSH and CDR2 LQKENI. The CDR3 runs 15 residues. Trimming at V came to 6 bases and at J to 3 bases, leaving 9 bases not matched to a gene. CDR3 residues: CASSPSGGRVYEQYF. As DNA, the CDR3 is TGTGCCAGCTCTCCCAGTGGCGGGAGGGTCTACGAGCAGTACTTC.

The chain is built from TRBV18 and TRBJ1-1; no clear D. Trimming stripped 4 bases from V and 0 bases from J, with 12 bases between. Germline V gene lookup returns CDR1 KGHSH and CDR2 LQKENI. This CDR3 is built from 15 residues. As DNA, the CDR3 is TGTGCCAGCTCACTCCAGGACGGATTGAACACTGAAGCTTTCTTT. As protein: CASSLQDGLNTEAFF.

The table lists this clone with a count of one. The V gene is TRBV5-6, the J gene TRBJ2-6; D gene ambiguous. Germline CDR1 is SGHDT and CDR2 is YYEEEE. The V end was cut by 0 bases, the J end by 0 bases, with 7 bases between. The CDR3 totals 16 residues. The CDR3 DNA sequence: TGTGCCAGCAGCTTGGGTACGTACTCTGGGGCCAACGTCCTGACTTTC. It codes for CASSLGTYSGANVLTF.